The rows below give T cell receptor beta chains drawn from one sample of a study of early T cells in non-severe SARS-CoV-2 infection. TCRdb itself ran the 5' RACE reads through MiXCR, one entry per CDR3 protein. The table has more than 35,000 distinct CDR3 sequences, roughly 10% seen once. The material sequenced was whole blood. The receptors come from an adult who was a healthcare worker with PCR-confirmed SARS-CoV-2 infection or an uninfected control (not recorded which). Both conserved end residues are part of each CDR3.

j_call	v_call	cdr3_aa
TRBJ2-7	TRBV12-3/TRBV12-4	CASGPGLGSYEQYF
TRBJ1-6	TRBV6-5	CASSYSSGMTQGSLHF
TRBJ1-4	TRBV20-1	CSARGTGFGEKLFF
TRBJ2-1	TRBV20-1	CSAKAGNYNEQFF
TRBJ2-3	TRBV7-9	CASSLASYGSLTDTQYF
TRBJ1-1	TRBV7-6	CASSLLVYTEAFF
TRBJ1-5	TRBV20-1	CSATGGGNQPQHF
TRBJ1-2	TRBV30	CAWMGAGGYGYTF
TRBJ1-4	TRBV29-1	CSVQITGQGMGANEKLFF
TRBJ1-2	TRBV6-4	CASSLDGNYGYTF
TRBJ2-7	TRBV28	CASTWTGAYEQYF
TRBJ1-1	TRBV29-1	CSVEGGGRTEAFF
TRBJ2-7	TRBV12-3/TRBV12-4	CASSKTGDSYEQYF
TRBJ2-7	TRBV11-2	CASSARAPLSYEQYF
TRBJ1-3	TRBV5-1	CASSLGTGPGNTIYF
TRBJ1-6	TRBV14	CASSSQGAGNSPLHF
TRBJ1-2	TRBV20-1	CSARPERGAYGYTF
TRBJ2-1	TRBV20-1	CSAVGTSSYNEQFF
TRBJ2-3	TRBV20-1	CSARQTITDTQYF
TRBJ1-2	TRBV6-5	CASSYRAGYGYTF
TRBJ2-3	TRBV10-3	CAISEWGSGGTDTQYF
TRBJ2-1	TRBV7-9	CASSLAGLRNEQFF
TRBJ2-1	TRBV7-9	CASSPGLAGLNEQFF
TRBJ2-5	TRBV6-2/TRBV6-3	CASSYDPRGTVQETQYF